This T cell receptor (beta chain) was documented in a study of siplizumab effects on memory and regulatory T cells. This clone appeared a single time. Sequenced unstimulated subsets in a few donor pairs: CD4+ naive, CD4+ memory, CD8+ naive, CD8+ effector memory, CD8+ TEMRA. CDR1 and CDR2 (germline): SGHAT, FQNNGV. The V gene lost 0 bases and the J gene lost 7 bases, with 1 base spanning the gap. The CDR3 has 11 amino acids. Sequencing used immunoSEQ multiplex PCR; TCRdb keeps in-frame clones, though not all of them. Of 70,000 to 100,000 clones detected, over 95% appear once; the ten largest clones hold 0.031%.

V usage is TRBV11-2 and J usage is TRBJ2-1, with D uncertain. Input material: naive CD4+ T cells sorted from blood. The receptor was isolated from a human donor in good health. The CDR3 is CASSLENEQFF. In nucleotides, the CDR3 is TGTGCCAGCAGCTTAGAGAATGAGCAGTTCTTC.